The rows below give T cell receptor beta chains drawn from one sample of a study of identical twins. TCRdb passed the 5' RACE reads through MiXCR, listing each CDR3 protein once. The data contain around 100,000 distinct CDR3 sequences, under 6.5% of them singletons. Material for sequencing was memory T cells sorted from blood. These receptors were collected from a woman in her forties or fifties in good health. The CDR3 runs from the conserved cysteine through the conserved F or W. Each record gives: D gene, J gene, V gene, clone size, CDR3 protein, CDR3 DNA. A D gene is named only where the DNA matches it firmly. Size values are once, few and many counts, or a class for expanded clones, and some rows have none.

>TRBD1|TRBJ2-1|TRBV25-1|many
CASSEDRGGSGRYEQFF
TGTGCCAGCAGTGAGGACAGGGGTGGAAGTGGGCGATATGAGCAGTTCTTC
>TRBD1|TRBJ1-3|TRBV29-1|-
CSVGDSQTGNTIYF
TGCAGCGTCGGGGACAGCCAAACTGGAAACACCATATATTTT
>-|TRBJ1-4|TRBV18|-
CASSPSRANEKLFF
TGTGCCAGCTCACCGAGCAGAGCTAATGAAAAACTGTTTTTT
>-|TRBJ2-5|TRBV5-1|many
CASSSQSRGVGQETQYF
TGCGCCAGCAGCTCCCAATCTAGGGGGGTCGGGCAAGAGACCCAGTACTTC
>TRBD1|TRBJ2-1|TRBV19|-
CASRPATGTGGNNEQFF
TGTGCCAGTAGACCCGCGACCGGGACAGGGGGAAACAATGAGCAGTTCTTC
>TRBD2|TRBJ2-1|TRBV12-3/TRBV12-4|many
CASSVGTRGEQFF
TGTGCCAGCAGTGTAGGGACTAGGGGTGAGCAGTTCTTC
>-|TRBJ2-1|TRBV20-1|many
CSANDYEQFF
TGCAGTGCTAATGACTATGAGCAGTTCTTC
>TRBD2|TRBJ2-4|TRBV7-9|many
CASSPWEGKNIQYF
TGTGCCAGCAGCCCATGGGAGGGTAAAAACATTCAGTACTTC
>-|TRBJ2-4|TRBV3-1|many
CASSQDGDFSGIQYF
TGTGCCAGCAGCCAAGATGGGGACTTCTCTGGCATTCAGTACTTC
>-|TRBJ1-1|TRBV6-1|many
CASWGLYEAFF
TGTGCCAGCTGGGGACTGTATGAAGCTTTCTTT
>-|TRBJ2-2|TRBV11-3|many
CASSLVATIITGELFF
TGTGCCAGCAGCTTAGTTGCGACTATAATCACCGGGGAGCTGTTTTTT